Below are 18 T cell receptor beta chains sequenced from a single sample in a study of T-cell reconstitution after alpha-beta-depleted transplantation in children. Construction of the TCRbeta library involved unique molecular identifiers. One entry per CDR3 protein, called by TCRdb with MiXCR from the PCR reads. Here the sample spans about 440,000 distinct CDR3 sequences, around two fifths being singletons. Specimen: PBMCs, collected before TCRalphabeta/CD19-depleted stem cell transplant. The receptors were gathered from a girl aged 2 to 10 with aplastic anemia, due to receive a stem cell transplant.

The chain uses TRBV5-1 and TRBJ2-5; maybe TRBD2 (5 bases). The CDR3 covers 15 residues. CDR1 is SGHRS, CDR2 YFSETQ, per germline. Trimming shortened V by 3 bases and J by 5 bases, and 17 bases separated the two germline ends. The chain's CDR3 is CASSSLTDFRETQYF. CDR3 nucleotides: TGCGCCAGCAGCTCCCTCACGGACTTTCGGGAGACCCAGTACTTC. Filled out from reference TRBV5-1 and TRBJ2-5, the complete variable domain reads KAGVTQTPRYLIKTRGQQVTLSCSPISGHRSVSWYQQTPGQGLQFLFEYFSETQRNKGNFPGRFSGRQFSNSRSEMNVSTLELGDSALYLCASSSLTDFRETQYFGPGTRLLVL.

In its sample, this clonotype was seen a few times. CDR3 coding DNA: TGTGCCATCAGTGGGACAGGGGGGACCCAGTACTTC. Residues: CAISGTGGTQYF. The chain uses TRBV10-3 and TRBJ2-5; 10 bases match TRBD1. This CDR3 is 12 amino acids long. The V gene end was trimmed by 4 bases and the J gene end by 7 bases; junction bases not matched to a gene: 0. CDR1 is ENHRY and CDR2 is SYGVKD in the germline V gene.

A note on this clonotype: At one end, the junction sequence differs from germline, possibly due to a read error. V gene TRBV20-1 combines with J gene TRBJ2-3; D gene unclear. This CDR3 region has 13 residues. CDR1 is DFQATT and CDR2 is SNEGSKA in the germline V gene (reference sequence). This CDR3 reads CSSRVPYTDTQYF. The CDR3 DNA reads as TGCAGTTCTAGAGTCCCATACACAGATACGCAGTATTTT.

The chain links TRBV20-1 to TRBJ2-1; D is uncertain. Germline V CDR1 and CDR2: DFQATT, SNEGSKA (reference sequence). CDR3 length: 12 residues. V lost 7 bases to trimming and J lost 1 base, with 8 bases between them. The CDR3 bases are TGCAGTGTTGGGGATTCCTACAATGAGCAGTTCTTC. Protein sequence: CSVGDSYNEQFF.

V gene TRBV20-1 combines with J gene TRBJ2-7; weak D call: TRBD1 (6 bases). The ends were cut back, 0 bases at V and 11 bases at J, with 8 bases in the middle. This CDR3 is built from 10 residues. CDR1 and CDR2 (germline): DFQATT, SNEGSKA (reference sequence). The CDR3 spells CSARDPGEYF. In DNA, the CDR3 is TGCAGTGCTAGAGATCCAGGGGAGTACTTC.

This clonotype was recorded many times. The V and J genes are TRBV5-1 and TRBJ1-1; D is possibly TRBD1 (5 bases). The germline V gene has CDR1 SGHRS and CDR2 YFSETQ. V shed 4 bases and J shed 1 base, with 8 bases lying between them. This CDR3 is built from 13 residues. CDR3 nucleotides: TGCGCCAGCAGCGCGGGACCGAACACTGAAGCTTTCTTT. It specifies CASSAGPNTEAFF.

This clonotype came up many times. Being one base from a much bigger clone, this may be a read error. The CDR3 DNA sequence: TGTGCCAGCAGGTACACAGATACGCAGTATTTT. Translating it yields CASRYTDTQYF. The genes are TRBV6-6 and TRBJ2-3, with D unclear. The CDR3 sequence is 11 residues long. Germline V gives CDR1 MNHNY, CDR2 SVGAGI (reference sequence). Trimming took 6 bases from V and 2 from J, leaving 3 bases between them.

The chain combines TRBV7-9 with TRBJ2-1, with D perhaps TRBD1 (6 bases). V lost 5 bases and J 5 bases, leaving 19 bases between the germline ends. CDR3 size: 16 residues. Germline CDR1 SEHNR, CDR2 FQNEAQ (reference sequence). CDR3 coding DNA: TGTGCCAGCAGCCTTCGGGCCCGGACAGAAAACAATGAGCAGTTCTTC. Protein product: CASSLRARTENNEQFF.

This rearrangement joins TRBV7-9 to TRBJ1-1; the D is unclear. CDR1 and CDR2 from the germline V gene are SEHNR and FQNEAQ (reference sequence). This CDR3 is built from 13 residues. V shed 8 bases and J shed 7 bases, with 17 bases lying between them. CDR3 coding DNA: TGTGCCAGCGGTCAAGCTACTCTTTATGAAGCTTTCTTT. Translated: CASGQATLYEAFF.

The rearrangement uses TRBV6-1 and TRBJ1-6; D gene unclear. The CDR3 has 14 amino acids. The ends were cut back, 5 bases at V and 2 bases at J, with 7 bases in the middle. The germline V gene has CDR1 MNHNS and CDR2 SASEGT. As DNA, the CDR3 is TGTGCCAGCAGTCCGGGTCCCTATAATTCACCCCTCCACTTT. This sequence encodes CASSPGPYNSPLHF.

The chain carries TRBV19 and TRBJ2-3; D possibly matches TRBD1 or TRBD2 (5 bases each). The CDR3 totals 20 residues. Trimming took off 5 bases at V and 0 bases at J, with 27 bases between the two ends. CDR1 is LNHDA, CDR2 SQIVND, per germline (reference sequence). CDR3 bases: TGTGCCAGTAGTCCAAACCGGCAAAGGGGACGTAACACTAGCACAGATACGCAGTATTTT. Amino acid sequence: CASSPNRQRGRNTSTDTQYF.

This clonotype was counted many times. The chain has TRBV28 and TRBJ2-1, with 8 bases fitting TRBD1. CDR3 length: 14 amino acids. CDR1 MDHEN and CDR2 SYDVKM come from the germline V gene. With V trimmed by 6 bases and J by 6 bases, 7 bases remained unmatched. CDR3 bases: TGTGCCAGCAGGAAACCGGGACAGGTCAATGAGCAGTTCTTC. It is translated as CASRKPGQVNEQFF. Supplemented by reference TRBV28 and TRBJ2-1, the full variable domain reads DVKVTQSSRYLVKRTGEKVFLECVQDMDHENMFWYRQDPGLGLRLIYFSYDVKMKEKGDIPEGYSVSREKKERFSLILESASTNQTSMYLCASRKPGQVNEQFFGPGTRLTVL.

The rearrangement uses TRBV7-2 and TRBJ2-3; tentatively, D is TRBD2 (6 bases). Between the trimmed V and J ends, which lost 4 bases and 0 bases, there was a span of 14 bases. CDR1 is SGHTA, CDR2 FQGNSA, per germline. This CDR3 has 16 amino acids. This CDR3 is CASSSPRGRSTDTQYF. In nucleotides, the CDR3 is TGTGCCAGCAGCTCCCCCCGGGGGAGGAGCACAGATACGCAGTATTTT.

Only a few counts were recorded for this clonotype. This sequence joins TRBV12-3 or TRBV12-4 and TRBJ1-1, with D possibly matching TRBD1 (6 bases). Trimming took off 6 bases at V and 4 bases at J, with 24 bases between the two ends. This CDR3 is 17 amino acids long. The CDR3 DNA reads TGTGCCAGCAGCCCACGCCCTGAGATCGGGGGCGGCACTGAAGCTTTCTTT. Protein: CASSPRPEIGGGTEAFF.

Only one count was recorded for this clonotype. The genes are TRBV20-1 and TRBJ2-7, with a tentative D call TRBD2 (5 bases). Germline lookup yields CDR1 DFQATT and CDR2 SNEGSKA (reference sequence). CDR3 length equals 13 residues. Trimming shortened V by 6 bases and J by 4 bases, and 16 bases separated the two germline ends. Here the CDR3 DNA reads TGCAGTGCCAGTAGTGCTAGCAGTTACGAGCAGTACTTC. It yields the protein CSASSASSYEQYF.

The CDR3 loop reads CASSDTLIGVYEQYF. The CDR3 DNA follows: TGTGCCAGCAGTGATACCTTGATCGGGGTCTACGAGCAGTACTTC. The V gene is TRBV6-1, the J gene TRBJ2-7; tentative D call: TRBD2 (5 bases). The length of the CDR3 is 15 residues. Germline assignment: CDR1 MNHNS and CDR2 SASEGT. Trimming cost V 3 bases and J 3 bases, with 15 bases left between them.

V gene TRBV2 combines with J gene TRBJ1-5, with D perhaps matching TRBD1 (5 bases). Germline V gene sequence: CDR1 SNHLY, CDR2 FYNNEI. The CDR3 totals 18 residues. The V end was cut by 8 bases, the J end by 3 bases, with 26 bases between. The CDR3 DNA sequence: TGTGCCAGCGGTTTCGGTTGGGGTTTCCAGGGCTCCAATCAGCCCCAGCATTTT. Residues: CASGFGWGFQGSNQPQHF.

V gene TRBV7-6 combines with J gene TRBJ2-7, with 12 bases lining up with TRBD2. CDR1 is SGHVS and CDR2 is FNYEAQ in the germline V gene. There are 15 residues in the CDR3. Losses at the gene ends were 5 bases for V and 7 bases for J; bases not matched to a gene: 9. The DNA of the CDR3 is TGTGCCAGCAGCCCGACTAGCGGGAGAGGGGAGGAGCAGTACTTC. Its protein product is CASSPTSGRGEEQYF.